This TCR beta chain came from a study of CD8 T cells in Susac syndrome. The germline V and J ends were trimmed by 4 bases and 6 bases, with 22 bases remaining between them. Germline CDR1 DFQATT, CDR2 SNEGSKA (reference sequence). This CDR3 spans 15 amino acids. Study results and caveats: It was acknowledged in the study that its TCR sequencing and HLA analysis involved a relatively small number of individuals.

Reverse transcription of about 0.5 to 1 ug RNA was carried out with random hexamers. TCRdb independently ran MiXCR on the immunoSEQ multiplex PCR reads; one entry per CDR3 protein. The table lists 180,000 or so distinct CDR3 sequences, more than 90% of them singletons. Remarks on this clonotype: The antigen is unknown.

The rearrangement joins TRBV20-1 to TRBJ2-7; a possible D gene is TRBD2 (7 bases). The sequence came from a human donor with multiple sclerosis. The sequenced material came from CD4+ T cells from PBMCs. In nucleotides, the CDR3 is TGCAGTGCTACGGGGGGCAGCGGAGCCCCTCGCGAGCAGTACTTC. It specifies CSATGGSGAPREQYF.